The sequence of this T cell receptor beta chain was determined in a study of memory CD4+ T cells and cytomegalovirus serostatus. Note on this clone: Its matching antigen is unknown.

General study findings and limits: About 40% of the roughly 150 known CMV-associated TCRbeta sequences appeared in CD4+ memory.

The sort gate was single viable CD3+CD4+CD8-CD45RO+ cells for memory CD4+ T cells. Between the trimmed V and J ends, which lost 2 bases and 4 bases, there was a span of 8 bases. Germline values: CDR1 MGHDK, CDR2 SYGVNS. The CDR3 totals 13 residues. Using immunoSEQ multiplex PCR, the repertoire was profiled, and TCRdb retains in-frame clones only, with some absent. The sample carries over 75,000 clones, 75% to 85% recorded once. The specimen sequenced was memory CD4+ T cells from blood. The genes are TRBV25-1 and TRBJ2-5, with D possibly TRBD1 on 5 matching bases. This sequence originates from an adult in good health and CMV-seropositive. The CDR3 nucleotides are TGTGCCAGCAGTGAAGGGGCAGTAGAGACCCAGTACTTC. Protein product: CASSEGAVETQYF.